This TCR beta chain was captured in a study of blood T cells in healthy people across ages. Study results and limitations: In long-lived donors, naive CD4+ cell counts and diversity exceeded those of aged donors.

In this sample, this clonotype turned up a few times. Antigen unknown. The second PCR ran roughly 7 to 12 cycles with a sample-barcoded 5' primer and J-beta primers. TCRdb re-called the 5' RACE reads through MiXCR, storing one row per CDR3 protein. The sample has some 940,000 distinct CDR3 sequences, almost 30% seen once; the top ten hold roughly 10%. The data were also submitted as part of a second study, on T cells of mothers and their children. As that report states: The authors identified no persistent microchimeric T cell clones.

Sequencing was carried out using blood. The clonotype originates from a middle-aged woman in good health.

CDR3 protein: CASSFRGDGLNTEAFF. The CDR3 nucleotides are TGTGCCAGCAGCTTCCGAGGGGACGGATTGAACACTGAAGCTTTCTTT. The chain uses TRBV7-2 and TRBJ1-1; possible D gene TRBD1, 5 bases. The V gene lost 3 bases and the J gene lost 0 bases, with 14 bases spanning the gap. Germline V gives CDR1 SGHTA, CDR2 FQGNSA. The CDR3 has 16 amino acids.